The 30 T cell receptor beta chains listed next were all sequenced from one sample in a study of cytomegalovirus exposure and HLA in healthy donors. In the PCR, 60 Vbeta and 13 Jbeta primers were used. The data were produced by immunoSEQ multiplex PCR, yet TCRdb's version contains in-frame clones alone and is incomplete. The profile covers 200,000 or so clones, with 65% to 85% appearing a single time and 1.7% taken by the ten largest. Material: PBMCs. The receptors originated from a man between 45 and 60 years old in good health and CMV-seronegative.

The chain joins TRBV6-5 to TRBJ2-1, with 8 bases that match TRBD1. With V trimmed by 4 bases and J by 4 bases, 6 bases remained unmatched. Germline V lookup: CDR1 MNHEY, CDR2 SVGAGI. The CDR3 loop spans 15 amino acids. The CDR3 here is CASSFTGGLYNEQFF. The CDR3 nucleotides read TGTGCCAGCAGTTTCACAGGGGGACTGTACAATGAGCAGTTCTTC.

The rearrangement links TRBV11-2 to TRBJ2-1, with 14 bases identical to TRBD2. The germline V gene encodes CDR1 SGHAT and CDR2 FQNNGV. V shed 3 bases, J shed 8 bases, and the junction held 6 bases outside the gene matches. CDR3 length: 16 amino acids. The CDR3 DNA reads TGTGCCAGCAGCTTTTCGGGACTAGCGGGAGCAGATGAGCAGTTCTTC. Translating gives CASSFSGLAGADEQFF.

The table lists this clone with a few counts. The V and J genes are TRBV6-5 and TRBJ2-7, with 9 positions matching TRBD1. V lost 6 bases and J lost 3; bases outside the gene matches: 9. Germline V gene sequence: CDR1 MNHEY, CDR2 SVGAGI. The CDR3 spans 15 residues. CDR3 nucleotides: TGTGCCAGCAGACTCAAGACAGGGGGGCTCTACGAGCAGTACTTC. It codes for CASRLKTGGLYEQYF.

The genes are TRBV28 and TRBJ1-2, with a weak D call TRBD1 (6 bases). V dropped 8 bases and J dropped 2 bases, with 18 bases sitting between them. The CDR3 length is 15 residues. Germline CDR1 is MDHEN and CDR2 is SYDVKM. CDR3 sequence (DNA): TGTGCCAGCCGGGCCCCGGGACAATCCAACTATGGCTACACCTTC. Protein product: CASRAPGQSNYGYTF.

As DNA, the CDR3 is TGCGCCAGCAGCCAAGATCTTGGAGGGATCGACTATGGCTACACCTTC. Its protein product is CASSQDLGGIDYGYTF. The V gene is TRBV4-1, the J gene TRBJ1-2; D remains unclear. The length of the CDR3 is 16 residues. Per germline, CDR1 MGHRA and CDR2 YSYEKL. V lost 0 bases and J lost 3, with 14 bases in between.

The chain combines TRBV27 with TRBJ2-7; D not resolved. The CDR3 totals 12 residues. Trimming cost V 5 bases and J 0 bases, with 5 bases left between them. From germline, CDR1 is MNHEY and CDR2 SMNVEV (reference sequence). Written as DNA, the CDR3 is TGTGCCAGCAGTCCTCCCTCCTACGAGCAGTACTTC. Translated: CASSPPSYEQYF.

The chain has TRBV30 and TRBJ2-2; D gene ambiguous. V lost 2 bases to trimming and J lost 6 bases, with 4 bases between them. The CDR3 length is 11 residues. CDR1 is GTSNPN, CDR2 SVGIG, per germline (reference sequence). The CDR3 nucleotides are TGTGCCTGGAGTCAATCCGGGGAGCTGTTTTTT. Its translation is CAWSQSGELFF.

This rearrangement joins TRBV27 to TRBJ1-5; 11 bases are shared with TRBD1. The CDR3 contains 14 residues. With V trimmed by 5 bases and J by 6 bases, 3 bases remained unmatched. The germline CDR1 and CDR2 sequences are MNHEY and SMNVEV (reference sequence). The CDR3 DNA follows: TGTGCCAGCAGTCCGGGGACAGGGGGTCAGCCCCAGCATTTT. Protein sequence: CASSPGTGGQPQHF.

This chain's CDR3 is CASSPGYEGYNEQFF. The CDR3 bases are TGCGCCAGCAGCCCCGGGTACGAGGGTTACAATGAGCAGTTCTTC. The gene calls are TRBV5-1 and TRBJ2-1; TRBD2 is a possible D gene (5 bases). Germline assignment: CDR1 SGHRS and CDR2 YFSETQ. V was clipped by 4 bases and J by 4 bases, with 15 bases between them. The CDR3 has 15 amino acids.

The J gene is TRBJ2-7, the V gene TRBV27, with 11 bases aligning to TRBD2. Germline V gene data show CDR1 as MNHEY and CDR2 as SMNVEV (reference sequence). V shed 2 bases and J 7 bases; nucleotides not matched to a gene: 19. The CDR3 length is 19 residues. CDR3 in amino acids: CASSLNQGIAGGPLREQYF. CDR3 in DNA: TGTGCCAGCAGTTTAAACCAGGGGATAGCGGGAGGGCCCCTCAGGGAGCAGTACTTC.

A single count supports this clone. The chain couples TRBV5-1 to TRBJ1-6, with 10 bases identical to TRBD1. Germline V gene sequence: CDR1 SGHRS, CDR2 YFSETQ. Trimming cost V 4 bases and J 8 bases; bases outside gene matches: 6. The CDR3 contains 15 residues. CDR3 sequence: CASSQTGGAYSPLHF. The CDR3 DNA sequence: TGCGCCAGCAGCCAGACAGGGGGCGCTTATTCACCCCTCCACTTT.

This chain uses TRBV7-2 with TRBJ2-7, with 7 bases lining up with TRBD2. The V gene's germline CDR1 is SGHTA and CDR2 FQGNSA. The CDR3 consists of 16 residues. The V segment lost 5 bases and the J segment 0 bases; nucleotides outside the gene matches: 10. The CDR3 DNA reads TGTGCCAGCAGCCCTAGCCCAGGGACTATCTCCTACGAGCAGTACTTC. Residues: CASSPSPGTISYEQYF.

Only one count was recorded for this clone. The genes are TRBV19 and TRBJ2-1; possibly TRBD1 for D (6 bases). Between the trimmed V and J ends, which lost 3 bases and 5 bases, there was a span of 14 bases. The CDR3 contains 15 residues. Germline V gives CDR1 LNHDA, CDR2 SQIVND (reference sequence). CDR3 sequence (DNA): TGTGCCAGTAGTATCAGTTACAGGGAAAACAATGAGCAGTTCTTC. Its translation: CASSISYRENNEQFF. The full variable domain, rest sourced from reference TRBV19 and TRBJ2-1, is DGGITQSPKYLFRKEGQNVTLSCEQNLNHDAMYWYRQDPGQGLRLIYYSQIVNDFQKGDIAEGYSVSREKKESFPLTVTSAQKNPTAFYLCASSISYRENNEQFFGPGTRLTVL.

The rearrangement joins TRBV30 to TRBJ2-5; the match to TRBD2 covers 7 bases. Germline CDR1 reads GTSNPN; CDR2 reads SVGIG (reference sequence). The CDR3 length is 15 residues. V lost 0 bases and J lost 1; bases outside the gene matches: 5. The chain's CDR3 is CAWSVPTSLQETQYF. Written as DNA, the CDR3 is TGTGCCTGGAGTGTACCGACTAGCCTCCAAGAGACCCAGTACTTC.

This sequence joins TRBV5-8 and TRBJ2-3; D ambiguous. The germline V and J ends were trimmed by 5 bases and 1 base, with 11 bases remaining between them. This CDR3 is built from 14 residues. Germline CDR1 is SGHTS and CDR2 is YDEGEE. The CDR3 DNA is TGTGCCAGCAGTTTACTAAGAGGCACAGATACGCAGTATTTT. As protein: CASSLLRGTDTQYF.

The V and J genes are TRBV10-3 and TRBJ2-3, with D uncertain. Trimming stripped 7 bases from V and 0 bases from J, with 8 bases between. This CDR3 region has 13 residues. Germline V gene sequence: CDR1 ENHRY, CDR2 SYGVKD. CDR3 protein: CAIKEPSTDTQYF. The CDR3 nucleotides read TGTGCCATCAAGGAGCCTAGCACAGATACGCAGTATTTT.

This clone was counted a few times. The identical CDR3 is also encoded by other nucleotide sequences in the sample. J is TRBJ2-7 and V is TRBV2; D call uncertain. The germline V and J ends were trimmed by 6 bases and 2 bases, with 5 bases remaining between them. Germline V lookup: CDR1 SNHLY, CDR2 FYNNEI. The CDR3 is 11 amino acids. CDR3 in DNA: TGTGCCAGCAGCCCGGCCTACGAGCAGTACTTC. Translated, it gives CASSPAYEQYF.

The V and J genes are TRBV7-9 and TRBJ1-4; 7 nucleotides line up with TRBD1. Germline assignment: CDR1 SEHNR and CDR2 FQNEAQ (reference sequence). The V and J ends lost 4 bases and 4 bases, in that order; junction bases with no gene match: 9. The CDR3 length is 16 residues. CDR3 sequence reads: CASSSRQGSGNEKLFF. The CDR3, as DNA: TGTGCCAGCAGCTCGAGACAGGGATCGGGTAATGAAAAACTGTTTTTT.

The chain employs TRBV18 and TRBJ1-5, with 10 nucleotides matching TRBD1. The CDR3 is made up of 15 amino acids. Per germline, CDR1 KGHSH and CDR2 LQKENI. Unmatched junction bases numbered 4, after V lost 2 bases and J lost 6 bases. The CDR3 sequence: CASSPGTGESQPQHF. CDR3 DNA sequence: TGTGCCAGCTCACCAGGGACAGGGGAGAGTCAGCCCCAGCATTTT.

The gene calls are TRBV9 and TRBJ2-1; weak D call: TRBD2 (6 bases). This CDR3 contains 16 residues. The germline CDR1 and CDR2 sequences are SGDLS and YYNGEE. Trimming shortened V by 3 bases and J by 2 bases, and 15 bases separated the two germline ends. In nucleotides, the CDR3 is TGTGCCAGCAGCGCCGGGACTTTGCCCCCCTACAATGAGCAGTTCTTC. It encodes CASSAGTLPPYNEQFF.

This chain links TRBV11-2 with TRBJ1-5; D is perhaps TRBD1 (5 bases). Trimming shortened V by 1 base and J by 4 bases, and 5 bases separated the two germline ends. The germline V gene has CDR1 SGHAT and CDR2 FQNNGV. There are 13 residues in the CDR3. CDR3 DNA sequence: TGTGCCAGCAGCTTAGGACAGAATCAGCCCCAGCATTTT. This gives the protein CASSLGQNQPQHF.

This chain connects TRBV5-4 to TRBJ1-3, with D possibly TRBD1 on 6 matching bases. The CDR3 totals 15 residues. V dropped 3 bases and J dropped 2 bases, with 12 bases sitting between them. Germline CDR1 reads SGHNT; CDR2 reads YYREEE (reference sequence). Here the CDR3 reads CASSSVGGAGNTIYF. In DNA form, the CDR3 reads TGTGCCAGCAGCTCTGTTGGGGGCGCTGGAAACACCATATATTTT.

The V and J genes are TRBV5-1 and TRBJ2-1; 9 bases are shared with TRBD2. Germline CDR1 and CDR2: SGHRS and YFSETQ. Losses at the gene ends were 4 bases for V and 8 bases for J; bases not matched to a gene: 16. The CDR3 loop spans 17 amino acids. The CDR3 nucleotides are TGCGCCAGCAGCGCCGGAAGCCTAGCGGGAACCTTGGATGAGCAGTTCTTC. This sequence encodes CASSAGSLAGTLDEQFF.

The chain uses TRBV7-9 and TRBJ2-1; no clear D. The CDR3 is 11 residues long. Trimming took off 10 bases at V and 7 bases at J, with 11 bases between the two ends. The germline CDR1 and CDR2 sequences are SEHNR and FQNEAQ (reference sequence). CDR3 bases: TGTGCCAAAGGCTACAGTAATGAGCAGTTCTTC. Its translation is CAKGYSNEQFF.

CDR3 amino acids: CASSLVSGAHNEQFF. The CDR3, as DNA: TGTGCCAGCAGCTTAGTGTCGGGAGCTCACAATGAGCAGTTCTTC. The V gene is TRBV7-9, the J gene TRBJ2-1, with D maybe TRBD2 (6 bases). V was trimmed by 1 base and J by 5 bases, leaving 12 bases between them. Germline CDR1 reads SEHNR; CDR2 reads FQNEAQ (reference sequence). The CDR3 is made up of 15 amino acids.

The rearrangement uses TRBV6-1 and TRBJ2-5; TRBD1 aligns across 7 bases. V shed 1 base, J shed 9 bases, and the junction held 11 bases outside the gene matches. From germline, CDR1 is MNHNS and CDR2 SASEGT. CDR3 length equals 15 residues. Written as DNA, the CDR3 is TGTGCCAGCAGTGAAGAGGCAGGGACAGTTGAGGCCCAGTACTTC. Protein: CASSEEAGTVEAQYF.

The chain couples TRBV14 to TRBJ1-4; tentative D call: TRBD1 (6 bases). In germline, CDR1 is SGHDN, CDR2 FVKESK. The CDR3 extends over 15 amino acids. V dropped 0 bases and J dropped 2 bases, with 7 bases sitting between them. CDR3 protein: CASSQEGATNEKLFF. The CDR3 DNA reads as TGTGCCAGCAGCCAAGAGGGGGCCACTAATGAAAAACTGTTTTTT.

The sample holds many counts of this clone. The chain uses TRBV10-3 and TRBJ1-1; D unresolved. This CDR3 is 16 amino acids long. CDR1 is ENHRY and CDR2 is SYGVKD in the germline V gene. V was pared by 11 bases and J by 2 bases, with 24 bases between. CDR3 loop: CASVAEKSGANTEAFF. Written as DNA, the CDR3 is TGTGCCTCCGTGGCAGAAAAAAGTGGTGCTAACACTGAAGCTTTCTTT.

The V call is TRBV29-1, the J call TRBJ1-1; tentative D call: TRBD1 (6 bases). Germline V gene sequence: CDR1 SQVTM, CDR2 ANQGSEA. The CDR3 has 13 residues. V was clipped by 6 bases and J by 0 bases, with 11 bases between them. CDR3 DNA: TGCAGCGTCTTGACAGGAGTGAACACTGAAGCTTTCTTT. It codes for CSVLTGVNTEAFF.

The chain uses TRBV18 and TRBJ2-2; 9 nucleotides agree with TRBD2. Trimming cost V 2 bases and J 5 bases; bases outside gene matches: 3. This CDR3 spans 15 amino acids. Germline CDR1 KGHSH, CDR2 LQKENI. CDR3: CASSPSGRKTGELFF. CDR3 sequence (DNA): TGTGCCAGCTCACCAAGCGGGAGGAAAACCGGGGAGCTGTTTTTT. The whole variable domain, remainder taken from reference TRBV18 and TRBJ2-2, is NAGVMQNPRHLVRRRGQEARLRCSPMKGHSHVYWYRQLPEEGLKFMVYLQKENIIDESGMPKERFSAEFPKEGPSILRIQQVVRGDSAAYFCASSPSGRKTGELFFGEGSRLTVL.